A selection of T cell receptor beta chains follows, all from one sample in a study of shared clonotypes between healthy human individuals. The repertoire was sequenced with immunoSEQ multiplex PCR; TCRdb's copy has only in-frame clones and lacks some. The data contain hundreds of thousands of clones, about 96% of them seen just once; the ten biggest clones take up 0.11%. The sample consisted of naive CD8+ T cells sorted from blood. The receptors originated from a woman in her twenties or thirties in good health. Each CDR3 is given with its conserved first and last residue. D genes are given only for firm matches. Part of the rows lack a size; the others show once, few, many or a class for expanded clones.

>.|once|TRBV13|TRBJ2-2
CASSLGADNTGELFF
TGTGCCAGCAGCTTAGGCGCAGACAACACCGGGGAGCTGTTTTTT
>TRBD2|once|TRBV7-9|TRBJ2-7
CASSFPLRAGGQPYEQYF
TGTGCCAGCAGCTTCCCCCTGAGGGCGGGAGGGCAGCCCTACGAGCAGTACTTC
>.|.|TRBV5-5|TRBJ2-7
CASSLADEREYF
TGTGCCAGCAGCTTAGCGGACGAGAGGGAGTACTTC
>.|.|TRBV6-1|TRBJ1-1
CASSPTVGFAEAFF
TGTGCCAGCAGTCCGACAGTTGGGTTCGCTGAAGCTTTCTTT
>TRBD1|few|TRBV29-1|TRBJ1-1
CSVEGEQGSSTEAFF
TGCAGCGTTGAAGGGGAACAGGGGAGTAGCACTGAAGCTTTCTTT
>.|.|TRBV20-1|TRBJ1-1
CSARQGPEAFF
TGCAGTGCTAGACAGGGCCCTGAAGCTTTCTTT
>.|.|TRBV4-1|TRBJ2-3
CASSQQGLTDTQYF
TGCGCCAGCAGCCAACAGGGACTTACAGATACGCAGTATTTT
>.|.|TRBV27|TRBJ2-6
CASSTLHVSGANVLTF
TGTGCCAGCAGTACCCTCCATGTTTCTGGGGCCAACGTCCTGACTTTC
>.|.|TRBV9|TRBJ2-7
CASSVGGSYEQYF
TGTGCCAGCAGCGTCGGCGGTTCCTACGAGCAGTACTTC
>.|.|TRBV11-3|TRBJ1-5
CANSSTFSNQPQHF
TGTGCCAATTCATCCACGTTTAGCAATCAGCCCCAGCATTTT
>.|.|TRBV2|TRBJ2-1
CASKSASYNEQFF
TGTGCCAGCAAAAGCGCGTCCTACAATGAGCAGTTCTTC
>TRBD2|.|TRBV27|TRBJ2-1
CASSSRTSGEVNEQFF
TGTGCCAGCAGTTCACGGACTAGCGGGGAAGTCAATGAGCAGTTCTTC
>TRBD1|once|TRBV5-5|TRBJ2-7
CASRPGQPYEQYF
TGTGCCAGCAGACCGGGACAGCCCTACGAGCAGTACTTC
>.|.|TRBV25-1|TRBJ2-1
CASSESRWNEQFF
TGTGCCAGCAGTGAGAGCAGATGGAATGAGCAGTTCTTC
>TRBD1|.|TRBV6-4|TRBJ1-5
CASSDSPDRAGQPQHF
TGTGCCAGCAGTGACTCCCCGGACAGGGCGGGTCAGCCCCAGCATTTT
>.|.|TRBV15|TRBJ1-1
CATSRNRGTEAFF
TGTGCCACCAGCAGGAATAGGGGAACTGAAGCTTTCTTT
>.|.|TRBV10-3|TRBJ2-7
CAISDPTRGKGRYEQYF
TGTGCCATCAGTGACCCCACCCGCGGGAAAGGGCGCTACGAGCAGTACTTC
>.|.|TRBV28|TRBJ2-1
CASSLLGPEQFF
TGTGCCAGCAGTTTACTGGGGCCTGAGCAGTTCTTC
>TRBD2|.|TRBV13|TRBJ2-3
CASSSRLAGAHTQYF
TGTGCCAGCAGCTCGAGACTAGCGGGAGCCCATACGCAGTATTTT
>.|.|TRBV6-6|TRBJ2-1
CASSSDKLHNEQFF
TGTGCCAGCAGTTCCGACAAGCTCCACAATGAGCAGTTCTTC
>TRBD1|.|TRBV27|TRBJ1-2
CASRPTGDYGYTF
TGTGCCAGCAGACCTACAGGGGACTATGGCTACACCTTC
>.|.|TRBV11-2|TRBJ1-3
CASSLDRNPGNTIYF
TGTGCCAGCAGCTTAGATCGTAATCCTGGAAACACCATATATTTT
>.|.|TRBV11-2|TRBJ2-7
CASSLDSYEQYF
TGTGCCAGCAGCTTAGACTCCTACGAGCAGTACTTC
>.|.|TRBV4-1|TRBJ1-1
CASSQDGRTNTEAFF
TGCGCCAGCAGCCAAGATGGTAGGACGAACACTGAAGCTTTCTTT
>.|.|TRBV9|TRBJ1-5
CASSEGQGSQPQHF
TGTGCCAGCAGCGAAGGGCAGGGAAGTCAGCCCCAGCATTTT
>.|.|TRBV4-1|TRBJ2-1
CASSQAPGPKSSYNEQFF
TGCGCCAGCAGCCAAGCCCCGGGACCCAAAAGCTCCTACAATGAGCAGTTCTTC
>TRBD2|.|TRBV5-6|TRBJ2-1
CASSPSGGYNEQFF
TGTGCCAGCAGCCCTAGCGGAGGATACAATGAGCAGTTCTTC
>TRBD1|.|TRBV6-5|TRBJ2-2
CASSGQGNTGELFF
TGTGCCAGCAGCGGACAGGGGAACACCGGGGAGCTGTTTTTT
>.|.|TRBV15|TRBJ2-2
CATSHDNTGELFF
TGTGCCACCAGTCATGACAACACCGGGGAGCTGTTTTTT
>TRBD2|.|TRBV28|TRBJ2-1
CASSVPTSGSTYNEQFF
TGTGCCAGCAGTGTGCCCACTAGCGGGAGTACCTACAATGAGCAGTTCTTC
>.|few|TRBV5-4|TRBJ1-2
CASSLDSWGYTF
TGTGCCAGCAGCTTGGACAGTTGGGGCTACACCTTC